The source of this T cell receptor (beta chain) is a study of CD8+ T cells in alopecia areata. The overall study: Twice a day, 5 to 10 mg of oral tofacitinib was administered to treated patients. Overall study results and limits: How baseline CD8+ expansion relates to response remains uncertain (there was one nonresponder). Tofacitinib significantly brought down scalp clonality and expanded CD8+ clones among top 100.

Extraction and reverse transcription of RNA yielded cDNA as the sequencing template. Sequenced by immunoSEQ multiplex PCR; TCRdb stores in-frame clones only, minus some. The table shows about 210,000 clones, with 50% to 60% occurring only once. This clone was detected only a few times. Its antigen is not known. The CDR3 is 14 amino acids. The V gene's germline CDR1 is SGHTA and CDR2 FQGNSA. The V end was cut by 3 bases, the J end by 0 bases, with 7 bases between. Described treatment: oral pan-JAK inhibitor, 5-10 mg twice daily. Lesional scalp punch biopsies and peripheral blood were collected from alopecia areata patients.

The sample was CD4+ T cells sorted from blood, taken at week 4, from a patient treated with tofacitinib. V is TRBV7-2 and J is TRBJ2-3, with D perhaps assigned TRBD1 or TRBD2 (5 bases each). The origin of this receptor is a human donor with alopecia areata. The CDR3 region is CASSFRDSTDTQYF. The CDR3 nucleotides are TGTGCCAGCAGCTTCCGGGACAGCACAGATACGCAGTATTTT.